The 22 T cell receptor beta chains below come from one sample, sequenced in a study of somatic mutations in cytotoxic T cells in rheumatoid arthritis. The protocol was immunoSEQ multiplex PCR, while the TCRdb copy is restricted to in-frame clones and leaves out a portion. The sample includes 9,000 to 15,000 clones, roughly four fifths of them seen just once. The specimen was CD8+ T cells sorted from blood. These receptors originate from a woman between 40 and 55 years old in good health.

The chain recombines TRBV11-2 with TRBJ1-2; 9 nucleotides align to TRBD1. CDR1 is SGHAT and CDR2 is FQNNGV in the germline V gene. The CDR3 runs to 15 residues. J lost 8 bases, V lost 0 bases, and 7 bases had no gene match. DNA for the CDR3: TGTGCCAGCAGCTTAGAGAGAACAGGGGGCGACGGCTACACCTTC. Its protein is CASSLERTGGDGYTF.

In this sample, this clone turned up once. CDR3 sequence: CASSPWGITTSGNTIYF. The CDR3 DNA is TGTGCCAGCAGCCCCTGGGGGATCACGACCTCTGGAAACACCATATATTTT. This rearrangement joins TRBV9 to TRBJ1-3; the D gene is possibly TRBD1 (5 bases). Germline lookup yields CDR1 SGDLS and CDR2 YYNGEE. Trimming removed 4 bases from V and 0 bases from J, with 17 bases in between. The CDR3 totals 17 residues.

The chain recombines TRBV5-1 with TRBJ1-1; D ambiguous. The CDR3 spans 14 residues. Germline lookup yields CDR1 SGHRS and CDR2 YFSETQ. The V end lost 0 bases, the J end lost 1 base, and 7 bases lay between the germline ends. For the CDR3, the DNA is TGCGCCAGCAGCTTGGGGGCGCAGAACACTGAAGCTTTCTTT. As protein: CASSLGAQNTEAFF.

This sequence joins TRBV11-2 and TRBJ2-2; tentative D call: TRBD2 (7 bases). Germline CDR1 and CDR2: SGHAT and FQNNGV. V was clipped by 5 bases and J by 5 bases, with 21 bases between them. This CDR3 has 17 residues. CDR3: CASSGRQKGGITGELFF. The CDR3, as DNA: TGTGCCAGCAGCGGCCGCCAAAAGGGGGGGATAACCGGGGAGCTGTTTTTT.

In this sample, this clone turned up a few times. V gene TRBV4-1 combines with J gene TRBJ1-1; D gene ambiguous. V lost 0 bases, J lost 1 base, and 6 bases lay in between. Per the germline V gene, CDR1 is MGHRA and CDR2 is YSYEKL. This CDR3 contains 14 residues. DNA of the CDR3: TGCGCCAGCAGCCAAGATTCCGGGAACACTGAAGCTTTCTTT. Its protein product is CASSQDSGNTEAFF.

This clone was counted between two and nine times. The chain couples TRBV9 to TRBJ1-2, with D unclear. Looked up from germline, CDR1 is SGDLS and CDR2 is YYNGEE. V was cut by 3 bases and J by 4 bases, with 10 bases left in between. The CDR3 is 13 amino acids. The CDR3 sequence is CASSEEGFYGYTF. CDR3 in DNA: TGTGCCAGCAGCGAGGAGGGTTTCTATGGCTACACCTTC.

The chain combines TRBV27 with TRBJ2-3; 10 bases fit TRBD1. V lost 6 bases to trimming and J lost 4 bases; unmatched junction nucleotides: 7. This CDR3 contains 15 residues. Germline CDR1 MNHEY, CDR2 SMNVEV (reference sequence). The CDR3 spells CASRIRDRGADTQYF. The CDR3 DNA is TGTGCCAGCAGGATACGGGACAGGGGCGCAGATACGCAGTATTTT.

The chain couples TRBV11-2 to TRBJ2-5; D might be TRBD1 (5 bases). Trimming stripped 1 base from V and 4 bases from J, with 10 bases between. CDR1 SGHAT and CDR2 FQNNGV come from the germline V gene. The CDR3 extends over 14 amino acids. CDR3 nucleotide sequence: TGTGCCAGCAGCTTAGGGGGCATGGGAGAGACCCAGTACTTC. Amino acid sequence: CASSLGGMGETQYF.

The table lists this clone with a few counts. The gene calls are TRBV6-5 and TRBJ1-6, with 7 bases lining up with TRBD1. CDR1 is MNHEY, CDR2 SVGAGI, per germline. CDR3 length: 16 amino acids. V lost 4 bases and J lost 3; bases outside the gene matches: 6. CDR3 sequence: CASSLTGYLYNSPLHF. DNA of the CDR3: TGTGCCAGCAGTTTGACAGGGTACCTCTATAATTCACCCCTCCACTTT.

The chain uses TRBV9 and TRBJ2-7; D ambiguous. Germline V lookup: CDR1 SGDLS, CDR2 YYNGEE. Trimming cost V 1 base and J 3 bases, with 14 bases left between them. The length of the CDR3 is 15 residues. The CDR3 sequence: CASSVLSGPIYEQYF. The DNA of the CDR3 is TGTGCCAGCAGCGTACTCTCTGGCCCCATCTACGAGCAGTACTTC.

This chain links TRBV7-3 with TRBJ2-7; D is uncertain. The CDR3 consists of 15 residues. CDR1 and CDR2 from the germline V gene are SGHTA and FQGTGA. V lost 6 bases and J 0 bases, leaving 15 bases between the germline ends. The CDR3 region is CASSRFGGNSYEQYF. The CDR3 DNA reads as TGTGCCAGCAGTCGCTTTGGCGGCAACTCCTACGAGCAGTACTTC.

A few counts support this clone. The J gene is TRBJ2-5, the V gene TRBV4-1; the match to TRBD2 covers 12 bases. The CDR3 has 19 amino acids. From germline, CDR1 is MGHRA and CDR2 YSYEKL. J was trimmed by 2 bases and V by 3 bases; bases with no gene match: 13. The CDR3, as DNA: TGCGCCAGCAGCCATTCTCTAGCGGGGGGGAACGAGGAACAAGAGACCCAGTACTTC. Translating it yields CASSHSLAGGNEEQETQYF.

V is TRBV4-3 and J is TRBJ2-7; 7 bases line up with TRBD2. The germline V gene encodes CDR1 LGHNA and CDR2 YSLEER. The CDR3 consists of 13 residues. J was trimmed by 4 bases and V by 5 bases; bases with no gene match: 5. CDR3 sequence reads: CASSYGRSYEQYF. In DNA form, the CDR3 reads TGCGCCAGCAGCTACGGGAGGAGTTACGAGCAGTACTTC.

V is TRBV6-1 and J is TRBJ2-5; 13 bases match TRBD2. J gave up 5 bases and V 3 bases, and 9 bases lay outside the gene matches. CDR1 is MNHNS and CDR2 is SASEGT in the germline V gene. The CDR3 runs to 17 residues. CDR3 residues: CASSDDVTTSGGETQYF. Written as DNA, the CDR3 is TGTGCCAGCAGTGATGACGTGACGACTAGCGGGGGGGAGACCCAGTACTTC.

This sequence joins TRBV10-3 and TRBJ1-1, with TRBD1 as a possible D gene (6 bases). Germline assignment: CDR1 ENHRY and CDR2 SYGVKD. The CDR3 consists of 13 residues. Trimming left V 6 bases short and J 1 base short, with 9 bases between. CDR3 nucleotide sequence: TGTGCCATCAGGGGACAAGCGAACACTGAAGCTTTCTTT. Amino acids: CAIRGQANTEAFF.

In this sample, this clone turned up a few times. V is TRBV27 and J is TRBJ2-1, with D hard to call. Germline V lookup: CDR1 MNHEY, CDR2 SMNVEV (reference sequence). Trimming shortened V by 6 bases and J by 7 bases, and 10 bases separated the two germline ends. The CDR3 length is 12 residues. This CDR3 reads CASRDQQNEQFF. For the CDR3, the DNA is TGTGCCAGCAGAGACCAGCAGAATGAGCAGTTCTTC.

The chain recombines TRBV28 with TRBJ1-1, with D perhaps matching TRBD1 (5 bases). Germline V gene sequence: CDR1 MDHEN, CDR2 SYDVKM. V was pared by 3 bases and J by 3 bases, with 14 bases between. The CDR3 runs to 15 residues. This CDR3 reads CASSLGPGGDTEAFF. The CDR3 DNA is TGTGCCAGCAGTTTGGGCCCAGGAGGGGACACTGAAGCTTTCTTT.

This chain links TRBV28 with TRBJ2-2; a possible D gene is TRBD1 (6 bases). The CDR3 loop spans 19 amino acids. V was pared by 6 bases and J by 1 base, with 24 bases between. Germline CDR1 reads MDHEN; CDR2 reads SYDVKM. The CDR3 nucleotides are TGTGCCAGCAGGCCACCTACAGGGATTACCCCCTTGAACACCGGGGAGCTGTTTTTT. This sequence encodes CASRPPTGITPLNTGELFF.

This chain connects TRBV11-2 to TRBJ2-2, with D perhaps matching TRBD2 (6 bases). CDR3 length: 15 residues. CDR1 and CDR2 (germline): SGHAT, FQNNGV. Trimming removed 5 bases at V and 1 base at J, with 11 bases between. The CDR3 sequence is CASSLGTGNTGELFF. The CDR3 DNA reads as TGTGCCAGCAGCCTTGGGACTGGGAACACCGGGGAGCTGTTTTTT.

This clone was observed a few times. The chain recombines TRBV7-9 with TRBJ2-7; TRBD2 agrees at 9 bases. V lost 1 base, J lost 5 bases, and 12 bases stayed unmatched. The germline V gene has CDR1 SEHNR and CDR2 FQNEAQ (reference sequence). The length of the CDR3 is 17 residues. The CDR3 bases are TGTGCCAGCAGCTTAGTCCTCGTAGCGGGAGCCATAGACGAGCAGTACTTC. Translated, it gives CASSLVLVAGAIDEQYF.

This clone came up a few times. The chain joins TRBV29-1 to TRBJ1-2; a weak D match, TRBD1 (5 bases). This CDR3 has 15 residues. In germline, CDR1 is SQVTM, CDR2 ANQGSEA. Trimming cost V 4 bases and J 4 bases, with 19 bases left between them. CDR3 sequence reads: CSVVAPVWGGYGYTF. CDR3 nucleotide sequence: TGCAGCGTTGTCGCCCCAGTGTGGGGGGGCTATGGCTACACCTTC.

This clone was seen only a few times. The V and J genes are TRBV7-9 and TRBJ1-1; weak D call: TRBD1 (5 bases). Trimming took 1 base from V and 6 from J, leaving 12 bases between them. The CDR3 length is 14 residues. Per the germline V gene, CDR1 is SEHNR and CDR2 is FQNEAQ (reference sequence). This CDR3 reads CASSLVGRDAEAFF. CDR3 coding DNA: TGTGCCAGCAGCTTAGTTGGGAGGGACGCTGAAGCTTTCTTT.